This T cell receptor (beta chain) emerged from a study of blood T cell repertoires in COVID-19. Study information: Spain, Italy and the United States supplied samples that represented acute and convalescent COVID-19.

The ends were cut back, 7 bases at V and 4 bases at J, with 7 bases in the middle. CDR1 is SNHLY, CDR2 FYNNEI, per germline. The CDR3 contains 11 residues. As handled by the study authors: Nucleated cell counts were estimated from reference gene primer amplification. Sequencing used immunoSEQ multiplex PCR; TCRdb keeps in-frame clones, though not all of them. V, J and clone size were drawn from that table, and D and trimming were deduced from the DNA. In the table there are 95,000 to 150,000 clones, over 75% of which are singletons. The sequenced sample consisted of peripheral blood. The receptor's source is a man aged 55 to 70 with acute or convalescent COVID-19. The V and J genes are TRBV2 and TRBJ1-2; D is undetermined. CDR3 DNA sequence: TGTGCCAGCATACGGAGCTATGGCTACACCTTC. This gives the protein CASIRSYGYTF. Full variable domain (missing parts from reference TRBV2 and TRBJ1-2): EPEVTQTPSHQVTQMGQEVILRCVPISNHLYFYWYRQILGQKVEFLVSFYNNEISEKSEIFDDQFSVERPDGSNFTLKIRSTKLEDSAMYFCASIRSYGYTFGSGTRLTVV.